Below, 28 T cell receptor beta chains from the same sample are listed, as sequenced in a study of early T cells in non-severe SARS-CoV-2 infection. MiXCR, applied by TCRdb to the 5' RACE reads, yields one record per CDR3 protein. The sample holds 84,000 or so distinct CDR3 sequences, more than 13% seen once. The sequenced sample consisted of whole blood. Source of these receptors: an adult who was a healthcare worker with PCR-confirmed SARS-CoV-2 infection or an uninfected control (not recorded which).

This clonotype showed up many times. This chain links TRBV7-9 with TRBJ1-4, with D perhaps matching TRBD1 (6 bases). Germline CDR1 and CDR2: SEHNR and FQNEAQ (reference sequence). The V and J ends lost 4 bases and 5 bases respectively, with 11 bases between them. The CDR3 totals 14 residues. The CDR3 DNA sequence: TGTGCCAGCAGCTCCGGGACAAGGAATGAAAAACTGTTTTTT. Protein: CASSSGTRNEKLFF.

This clonotype has just a few counts. V usage is TRBV20-1 and J usage is TRBJ2-3, with D unclear. Trimming stripped 1 base from V and 1 base from J, with 9 bases between. Germline V lookup: CDR1 DFQATT, CDR2 SNEGSKA (reference sequence). The CDR3 consists of 14 residues. The CDR3 loop reads CSARGRAGTDTQYF. DNA of the CDR3: TGCAGTGCTAGAGGTCGGGCAGGCACAGATACGCAGTATTTT.

This clonotype occurred many times. The chain carries TRBV7-2 and TRBJ1-2; possible D gene TRBD1, 6 bases. Trimming pared 2 bases from V and 6 bases from J, leaving 19 bases between. Germline assignment: CDR1 SGHTA and CDR2 FQGNSA. The CDR3 sequence is 16 residues long. The CDR3 is CASSLSPGHQGNGYTF. CDR3 coding DNA: TGTGCCAGCAGCTTAAGTCCAGGGCATCAGGGGAATGGCTACACCTTC.

In its sample, this clonotype was seen a few times. This rearrangement joins TRBV6-6 to TRBJ2-7; D call uncertain. CDR3 length equals 11 residues. V was clipped by 5 bases and J by 3 bases, with 5 bases between them. Germline V CDR1 and CDR2: MNHNY, SVGAGI (reference sequence). The CDR3 loop is CASSRDYEQYF. The CDR3 DNA sequence: TGTGCCAGCAGTAGAGACTACGAGCAGTACTTC.

The rearrangement links TRBV4-1 to TRBJ1-3; D is ambiguous. The CDR3 is 16 residues long. Trimming took 3 bases from V and 0 from J, leaving 12 bases between them. Germline V gene data show CDR1 as MGHRA and CDR2 as YSYEKL. The CDR3 reads CASSQSYGGSGNTIYF. CDR3 sequence (DNA): TGCGCCAGCAGCCAGTCGTACGGAGGCTCTGGAAACACCATATATTTT.

This clonotype has ten or more counts. This chain uses TRBV3-1 with TRBJ2-5; D is undetermined. With 2 bases removed from V and 1 base from J, the gap between germline ends came to 5 bases. This CDR3 is built from 13 residues. Germline V gene data show CDR1 as LGHDT and CDR2 as YNNKEL (reference sequence). DNA of the CDR3: TGTGCCAGCAGCCAATTGACCCAAGAGACCCAGTACTTC. Amino acids: CASSQLTQETQYF.

This clonotype was counted ten times or more. The chain has TRBV18 and TRBJ1-5, with TRBD1 matching 9 bases. Germline loops: CDR1 KGHSH, CDR2 LQKENI. This CDR3 spans 20 amino acids. Trimming cost V 6 bases and J 0 bases; bases outside gene matches: 18. The CDR3 here is CASSSIRPGQGGNSNQPQHF. The CDR3 DNA follows: TGTGCCAGCTCCTCCATCAGGCCGGGACAGGGCGGAAATAGCAATCAGCCCCAGCATTTT.

About this clonotype: This could be a read error, since a much larger clone is one nucleotide away. This chain uses TRBV5-1 with TRBJ1-1; D not resolved. Germline loops: CDR1 SGHRS, CDR2 YFSETQ. CDR3 length equals 14 residues. Trimming removed 3 bases at V and 0 bases at J, with 9 bases between. This CDR3 reads CASSSVSVNTEAFF. CDR3 DNA sequence: TGCGCCAGCAGCTCCGTGTCCGTGAACACTGAAGCTTTCTTT.

The chain uses TRBV6-5 and TRBJ2-7, with TRBD1 matching 7 bases. Germline-derived CDR1 and CDR2 are MNHEY and SVGAGI. This CDR3 comprises 15 residues. The V and J ends lost 7 bases and 6 bases, in that order; junction bases with no gene match: 15. The chain's CDR3 is CASTPPSGGRAEQYF. Here the CDR3 DNA reads TGTGCCAGCACCCCTCCGTCAGGGGGTAGGGCCGAGCAGTACTTC.

The V call is TRBV14, the J call TRBJ2-1; TRBD1 matches at 8 bases. Germline CDR1 and CDR2: SGHDN and FVKESK. The length of the CDR3 is 16 residues. V was clipped by 2 bases and J by 2 bases; unmatched bases: 5. The CDR3 bases are TGTGCCAGCAGCCAATGGGGGACAGGAGCCTACAATGAGCAGTTCTTC. It encodes CASSQWGTGAYNEQFF.

The sample holds many counts of this clonotype. This chain links TRBV7-2 with TRBJ2-2, with TRBD2 matching over 8 bases. The germline gives CDR1 SGHTA, CDR2 FQGNSA. The length of the CDR3 is 16 residues. Trimming cost V 0 bases and J 4 bases; bases outside gene matches: 4. The CDR3 protein is CASSLAFSGGTGELFF. The CDR3 DNA follows: TGTGCCAGCAGCTTAGCGTTCAGCGGGGGCACCGGGGAGCTGTTTTTT.

This clonotype showed up just a few times. The V gene is TRBV11-2, the J gene TRBJ1-4; 8 nucleotides agree with TRBD1. V lost 5 bases, J lost 5 bases, and 7 bases stayed unmatched. CDR3 size: 15 residues. Germline V gene lookup returns CDR1 SGHAT and CDR2 FQNNGV. In DNA, the CDR3 is TGTGCCAGCAGCGACAGGGGTTGGGCAAATGAAAAACTGTTTTTT. Protein: CASSDRGWANEKLFF.

With respect to this clonotype: A junction end diverges from the germline sequence, so it may reflect a read error. The chain recombines TRBV29-1 with TRBJ2-7, with unresolved D. The CDR3 extends over 12 amino acids. CDR1 is SQVTM, CDR2 ANQGSEA, per germline. CDR3 nucleotide sequence: TGCAGCGTTAAAGAGGTGGGCAACGAGCAGTACTTC. This translates into CSVKEVGNEQYF.

The rearrangement joins TRBV19 to TRBJ2-1; possibly TRBD1 or TRBD2 for D (5 bases each). The CDR3 has 17 amino acids. Germline CDR1 reads LNHDA; CDR2 reads SQIVND (reference sequence). V dropped 1 base and J dropped 1 base, with 14 bases sitting between them. The CDR3 DNA reads as TGTGCCAGTAGTATAGTAGGGACCAGGGTATCCTACAATGAGCAGTTCTTC. The encoded protein is CASSIVGTRVSYNEQFF.

The chain links TRBV2 to TRBJ2-2, with TRBD2 matching over 7 bases. The length of the CDR3 is 16 residues. V lost 6 bases and J lost 2; bases outside the gene matches: 9. Per germline, CDR1 SNHLY and CDR2 FYNNEI. The CDR3 loop reads CASSGRPSGNTGELFF. CDR3 sequence (DNA): TGTGCCAGCAGCGGCCGGCCTAGCGGTAACACCGGGGAGCTGTTTTTT.

This chain uses TRBV6-1 with TRBJ2-1; weak D call: TRBD2 (7 bases). The CDR3 totals 16 residues. V was shortened by 6 bases and J by 8 bases, with 23 bases between the two germline ends. CDR1 and CDR2 from the germline V gene are MNHNS and SASEGT. The CDR3 DNA sequence: TGTGCCAGCAGGGGAGGGGGACGACCACCTGGGGATGAGCAGTTCTTC. Its translation: CASRGGGRPPGDEQFF.

This clonotype was seen at least ten times. V is TRBV11-3 and J is TRBJ2-1; 16 nucleotides line up with TRBD2. The CDR3 extends over 16 amino acids. CDR1 and CDR2 from the germline V gene are SGHNT and YENEEA. The trim removed 5 bases at V and 8 bases at J, leaving 6 bases unmatched. DNA for the CDR3: TGTGCCAGCAGCCTACGAGGGACTAGCGGGGGGGATGAGCAGTTCTTC. Encoded protein: CASSLRGTSGGDEQFF.

The chain employs TRBV3-1 and TRBJ2-7; D remains unclear. Germline CDR1 reads LGHDT; CDR2 reads YNNKEL (reference sequence). This CDR3 comprises 14 residues. V was cut by 2 bases and J by 0 bases, with 8 bases left in between. The CDR3, as DNA: TGTGCCAGCAGCCAAATGTCGGTCTCCTACGAGCAGTACTTC. It is translated as CASSQMSVSYEQYF.

This clonotype was picked up many times. The chain has TRBV7-9 and TRBJ1-4, with 7 bases that match TRBD1. The germline gives CDR1 SEHNR, CDR2 FQNEAQ (reference sequence). The CDR3 is 15 residues long. J gave up 4 bases and V 6 bases, and 8 bases lay outside the gene matches. The CDR3 reads CASSRTQGINEKLFF. The DNA for the CDR3 is TGTGCCAGCAGTCGAACACAGGGGATTAATGAAAAACTGTTTTTT. Looking up the rest from reference TRBV7-9 and TRBJ1-4 gives the full variable domain: DTGVSQNPRHKITKRGQNVTFRCDPISEHNRLYWYRQTLGQGPEFLTYFQNEAQLEKSRLLSDRFSAERPKGSFSTLEIQRTEQGDSAMYLCASSRTQGINEKLFFGSGTQLSVL.

V usage is TRBV6-5 and J usage is TRBJ1-1, with TRBD1 as a possible D gene (5 bases). V was clipped by 5 bases and J by 0 bases, with 16 bases between them. Germline V gene sequence: CDR1 MNHEY, CDR2 SVGAGI. The CDR3 totals 16 residues. The CDR3 DNA reads as TGTGCCAGCAGTCGATTCAAGACAGCGATGAACACTGAAGCTTTCTTT. Protein product: CASSRFKTAMNTEAFF.

This clonotype was counted only a few times. This rearrangement joins TRBV3-1 to TRBJ2-3, with 10 bases matching TRBD2. CDR1 is LGHDT, CDR2 YNNKEL, per germline (reference sequence). This CDR3 contains 18 residues. The ends lost 3 bases at V and 1 base at J; junction bases unmatched: 10. The chain's CDR3 is CASSHLRPLAGGTDTQYF. As DNA, the CDR3 is TGTGCCAGCAGCCACCTTCGGCCTCTAGCGGGGGGCACAGATACGCAGTATTTT.

This clonotype was counted ten times or more. The V gene is TRBV6-1, the J gene TRBJ2-7; the D is unclear. The CDR3 spans 11 residues. The germline V and J ends were trimmed by 8 bases and 4 bases, with 9 bases remaining between them. Per the germline V gene, CDR1 is MNHNS and CDR2 is SASEGT. The DNA for the CDR3 is TGTGCCAGCGCCACCTATTACGAGCAGTACTTC. Residues: CASATYYEQYF.

The chain is built from TRBV29-1 and TRBJ2-7, with D perhaps matching TRBD2 (7 bases). Trimming removed 4 bases from V and 4 bases from J, with 11 bases in between. The CDR3 consists of 12 residues. CDR1 and CDR2 (germline): SQVTM, ANQGSEA. DNA for the CDR3: TGCAGCGTTGCTGCGGGGGCGTACGAGCAGTACTTC. Protein sequence: CSVAAGAYEQYF.

This chain joins TRBV20-1 and TRBJ2-5, with D uncertain. Trimming removed 5 bases from V and 5 bases from J, with 12 bases in between. CDR1 is DFQATT, CDR2 SNEGSKA, per germline (reference sequence). This CDR3 region has 12 residues. This CDR3 is CSARLTAETQYF. In DNA form, the CDR3 reads TGCAGTGCTCGGTTAACAGCGGAGACCCAGTACTTC.

This clonotype showed up many times. The rearrangement uses TRBV6-5 and TRBJ2-7, with D hard to call. Trimming removed 2 bases at V and 3 bases at J, with 11 bases between. The CDR3 has 14 amino acids. CDR1 MNHEY and CDR2 SVGAGI come from the germline V gene. The CDR3 DNA reads TGTGCCAGCAGTTACCTTCCGTCGGGCTACGAGCAGTACTTC. It is translated as CASSYLPSGYEQYF.

This clonotype was picked up many times. This chain uses TRBV7-8 with TRBJ1-1; 10 bases agree with TRBD1. This CDR3 region has 13 residues. Germline CDR1 and CDR2: SGHVS and FQNEAQ. V was clipped by 4 bases and J by 11 bases; unmatched bases: 7. The CDR3 bases are TGTGCCAGCAGCTCCCTCGGGGACAGGGGTGCTTTCTTT. Its translation: CASSSLGDRGAFF.

The rearrangement uses TRBV19 and TRBJ2-5; 8 bases line up with TRBD2. V dropped 5 bases and J dropped 4; count of bases not matched to a gene: 12. Germline V gene data show CDR1 as LNHDA and CDR2 as SQIVND (reference sequence). The length of the CDR3 is 16 residues. The CDR3 sequence is CASSGETGGPGETQYF. The CDR3 DNA sequence: TGTGCCAGTAGTGGAGAGACGGGAGGGCCGGGAGAGACCCAGTACTTC.

This clonotype was counted ten times or more. The rearrangement links TRBV20-1 to TRBJ2-7; tentatively, D is TRBD1 or TRBD2 (6 bases each). V dropped 3 bases and J dropped 0 bases, with 18 bases sitting between them. This CDR3 comprises 16 residues. CDR1 is DFQATT and CDR2 is SNEGSKA in the germline V gene (reference sequence). The CDR3 DNA reads as TGCAGTGCTAGCCCTCTAAGGGGGGTGAGCTCCTACGAGCAGTACTTC. Protein sequence: CSASPLRGVSSYEQYF.